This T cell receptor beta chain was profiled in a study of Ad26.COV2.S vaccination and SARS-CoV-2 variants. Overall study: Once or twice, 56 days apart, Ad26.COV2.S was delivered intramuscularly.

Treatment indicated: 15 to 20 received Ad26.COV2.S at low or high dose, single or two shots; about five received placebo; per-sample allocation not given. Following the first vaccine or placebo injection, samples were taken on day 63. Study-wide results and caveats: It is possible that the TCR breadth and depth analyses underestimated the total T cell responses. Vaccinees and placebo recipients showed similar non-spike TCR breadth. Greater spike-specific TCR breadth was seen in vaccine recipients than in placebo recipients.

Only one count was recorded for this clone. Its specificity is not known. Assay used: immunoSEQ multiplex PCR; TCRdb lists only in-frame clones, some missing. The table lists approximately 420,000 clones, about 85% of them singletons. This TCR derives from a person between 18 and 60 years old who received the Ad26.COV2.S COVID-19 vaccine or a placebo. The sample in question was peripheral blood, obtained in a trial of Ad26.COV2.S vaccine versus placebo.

The CDR3 DNA follows: TGCGCCAGCAGCTTGCTCCTGCGAGACGCTGAAGCTTTCTTT. The encoded protein is CASSLLLRDAEAFF. The rearrangement links TRBV5-1 to TRBJ1-1; D remains ambiguous. V gave up 1 base and J gave up 6 bases, with 13 bases separating them. Germline V gives CDR1 SGHRS, CDR2 YFSETQ. This CDR3 spans 14 amino acids.